This T cell receptor (beta chain) comes out of a study of response to subunit inactivated influenza vaccine. With respect to this clonotype: Its matching antigen is unknown.

The CDR3 contains 14 residues. V was cut by 5 bases and J by 3 bases, with 11 bases left in between. Broader study findings: Seasonal influenza vaccination, on each occasion, was suggested by the authors to recruit few new T cells.

A single record per CDR3 protein comes from TCRdb applying MiXCR to the RT-PCR reads. The sample includes more than 200,000 distinct CDR3 sequences, 9% to 15% of them seen just once. The specimen was non-naive T cells sorted from PBMCs, collected approximately 15 days before vaccination. The rearrangement links TRBV12-3 or TRBV12-4 to TRBJ1-3, with a tentative D call TRBD1 (5 bases). The source of this sequence is a man aged 50-59 years who received an inactivated influenza vaccine. The CDR3 DNA reads TGTGCCAGCAGTCTCGGGACCGATGGAAACACCATATATTTT. Translating gives CASSLGTDGNTIYF.